Below, one TCR beta chain is given with its context. The data derive from a study of T cell changes during pregnancy in multiple sclerosis. CDR3 size: 14 residues. The V and J ends lost 6 bases and 6 bases respectively, with 17 bases between them. Germline CDR1 MNHEY, CDR2 SMNVEV (reference sequence). Assay: immunoSEQ multiplex PCR; the TCRdb copy retains only in-frame clones and omits some. The repertoire consists of 30,000 to 45,000 clones, with 93% occurring once and the leading ten covering about 0.41%. The input for sequencing was CD4+ T cells from peripheral blood mononuclear cells, taken in the first trimester of pregnancy. This chain uses TRBV27 with TRBJ1-2, with D possibly being TRBD1 (5 bases). This receptor was identified in a female donor with multiple sclerosis, enrolled in a pregnancy study. The CDR3 coding sequence is TGTGCCAGCAGAGAATGGGCGGGGGTGGATGGCTACACCTTC. It encodes CASREWAGVDGYTF.